The TCR beta chain under discussion was sequenced for a study of a mutant IDH1 vaccine in newly diagnosed glioma. About the study: Every participant had undergone radiotherapy, temozolomide, or both before, and most underwent both. V12 corresponded to week 35 and V13 to week 47.

Clones were sequenced by immunoSEQ multiplex PCR, and TCRdb holds only the in-frame ones, with some missing. The table lists 40,000 to 55,000 clones, approximately 80% of them singletons. This CDR3 comprises 16 residues. Germline V gene sequence: CDR1 SNHLY, CDR2 FYNNEI. Between the trimmed V and J ends, which lost 5 bases and 0 bases, there was a span of 14 bases. As to this clone: No antigen is known for it.

As to time point: week 35, safety follow-up. Vaccine doses each comprised 300 ug of mutant IDH1 20-mer peptide, with topical imiquimod. The sample consisted of PBMCs, taken from a glioma patient whose treatment included an IDH1 peptide vaccine. This sequence joins TRBV2 and TRBJ1-3, with D tentatively TRBD1 (5 bases). This sequence was found in a man between 40 and 49 years old with glioma. The CDR3 is CASSQTEYSSGNTIYF. Written as DNA, the CDR3 is TGTGCCAGCAGTCAGACAGAGTACAGCTCTGGAAACACCATATATTTT.